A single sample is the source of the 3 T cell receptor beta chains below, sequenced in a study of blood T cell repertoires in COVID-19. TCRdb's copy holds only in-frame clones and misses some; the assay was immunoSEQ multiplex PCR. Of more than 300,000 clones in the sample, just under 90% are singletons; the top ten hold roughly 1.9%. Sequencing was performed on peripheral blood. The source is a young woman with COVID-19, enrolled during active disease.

The CDR3 nucleotides read TGCGCCAGCAGCCCCGGTACCGGGACAGGGTACTACAATGAGCAGTTCTTC. The encoded protein is CASSPGTGTGYYNEQFF. The rearrangement links TRBV5-1 to TRBJ2-1, with 9 bases matching TRBD1. The trim removed 4 bases at V and 3 bases at J, leaving 11 bases unmatched. Per germline, CDR1 SGHRS and CDR2 YFSETQ. This CDR3 is 17 amino acids long.

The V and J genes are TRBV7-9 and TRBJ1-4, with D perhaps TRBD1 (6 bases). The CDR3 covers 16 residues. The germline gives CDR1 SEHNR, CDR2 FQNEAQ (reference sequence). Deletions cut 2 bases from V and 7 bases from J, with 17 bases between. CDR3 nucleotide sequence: TGTGCCAGCAGCTTATACCAGGGGCGGTTTAGTGAAAAACTGTTTTTT. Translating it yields CASSLYQGRFSEKLFF.

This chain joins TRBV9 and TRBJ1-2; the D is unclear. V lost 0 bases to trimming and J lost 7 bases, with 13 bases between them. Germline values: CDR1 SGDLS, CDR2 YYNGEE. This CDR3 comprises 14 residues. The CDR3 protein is CASSVGAGSSGYTF. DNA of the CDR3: TGTGCCAGCAGCGTAGGGGCAGGCTCTTCTGGCTACACCTTC.